This T cell receptor (beta chain) was recovered during a study of early T cells in non-severe SARS-CoV-2 infection. Using its own MiXCR run on the 5' RACE reads, TCRdb lists one record per CDR3 protein. This table has around 64,000 distinct CDR3 sequences, around 12% appearing once. A note on this clonotype: As yet, its antigen is unknown.

Trimming took 5 bases from V and 2 from J, leaving 9 bases between them. The CDR3 extends over 13 amino acids. Study-level results: Database matching using VDJdb favored anti-spike CD8 responses, with private and CD4 specificities left missing.

The sample was whole blood, taken at baseline. The rearrangement uses TRBV12-3 or TRBV12-4 and TRBJ2-5; D gene unclear. The TCR originated in an adult who was a healthcare worker with PCR-confirmed SARS-CoV-2 infection or an uninfected control (not recorded which). CDR3 bases: TGTGCCAGCAGTCAACACAGTCAAGAGACCCAGTACTTC. Its translation: CASSQHSQETQYF.